This entry lists 12 T cell receptor beta chains sequenced from one sample in a study of a mutant IDH1 vaccine in newly diagnosed glioma. Time point here: week 5, during vaccination. What each vaccine dose contained was 300 ug of mutant IDH1 20-mer peptide, accompanied by topical imiquimod. These receptors lack a known antigen. TCRdb's copy holds only in-frame clones and misses some; the assay was immunoSEQ multiplex PCR. Of about 40,000 clones detected, roughly nine tenths appear once; the ten largest clones hold about 2.6%. Here the sequenced sample was PBMCs, taken from a glioma patient whose treatment included an IDH1 peptide vaccine. These receptors originate from a man in his fifties with glioma.

This clone was counted a single time. A junction boundary mismatches the germline segment, possibly from a read error. The gene calls are TRBV7-7 and TRBJ2-5, with 10 positions matching TRBD1. CDR1 and CDR2 from the germline V gene are SSHAT and FNYEAQ (reference sequence). CDR3 length: 15 amino acids. CDR3 protein: CASSLGQGYQETQYF. In nucleotides, the CDR3 is TGTGCTAGCAGCTTGGGACAGGGGTACCAAGAGACCCAGTACTTC.

The rearrangement links TRBV6-1 to TRBJ2-7; D call uncertain. Germline V gene data show CDR1 as MNHNS and CDR2 as SASEGT. The CDR3 is 13 amino acids. The V end was cut by 3 bases, the J end by 2 bases, with 8 bases between. The CDR3 protein is CASSDSGPYEQYF. DNA of the CDR3: TGTGCCAGCAGTGATAGTGGGCCCTACGAGCAGTACTTC.

The rearrangement joins TRBV9 to TRBJ1-3, with 8 bases aligning to TRBD1. CDR3 length: 15 amino acids. V dropped 3 bases and J dropped 4; count of bases not matched to a gene: 6. Per the germline V gene, CDR1 is SGDLS and CDR2 is YYNGEE. Written as DNA, the CDR3 is TGTGCCAGCAGCGCCGGACAGGGTAGAGGAAACACCATATATTTT. This encodes CASSAGQGRGNTIYF.

This clone came up once. The rearrangement links TRBV5-1 to TRBJ2-7, with 10 bases identical to TRBD2. V lost 3 bases and J lost 3; bases outside the gene matches: 9. The V gene's germline CDR1 is SGHRS and CDR2 YFSETQ. The CDR3 extends over 16 amino acids. The CDR3 is CASSYGTASGSYEQYF. CDR3 nucleotide sequence: TGCGCCAGCAGCTACGGGACGGCTAGCGGGAGCTACGAGCAGTACTTC.

V is TRBV29-1 and J is TRBJ1-4; D is perhaps TRBD1 (6 bases). Germline loops: CDR1 SQVTM, CDR2 ANQGSEA. V lost 0 bases to trimming and J lost 8 bases, with 13 bases between them. This CDR3 spans 14 amino acids. This CDR3 is CSVEDGDDREKLFF. As DNA, the CDR3 is TGCAGCGTTGAAGATGGGGACGACAGGGAAAAACTGTTTTTT.

The J gene is TRBJ2-7, the V gene TRBV9; 10 nucleotides line up with TRBD2. The V gene's germline CDR1 is SGDLS and CDR2 YYNGEE. The CDR3 has 16 amino acids. Trimming at V came to 4 bases and at J to 6 bases, leaving 13 bases not matched to a gene. The CDR3 nucleotides read TGTGCCAGCAGCTCGAGCAGTCTAGCGGGAGTAGTCGAGCAGTACTTC. Protein: CASSSSSLAGVVEQYF.

This clone was detected once. The V gene is TRBV21-1, the J gene TRBJ1-5; the D segment call TRBD1 is taken from the table without a DNA check. TRBV21-1 is a documented pseudogene. CDR3 size: 14 residues. CDR3 DNA: TGTGCCAGCAGAGATGGGACAGTCTTTCAGCCCCAGCATTTT. This sequence encodes CASRDGTVFQPQHF.

V is TRBV7-9 and J is TRBJ2-1, with 13 positions matching TRBD2. J gave up 7 bases and V 5 bases, and 5 bases lay outside the gene matches. Per germline, CDR1 SEHNR and CDR2 FQNEAQ (reference sequence). The CDR3 extends over 15 amino acids. CDR3 coding DNA: TGTGCCAGCAGCATACTAGCGGGGGGGCGTAATGAGCAGTTCTTC. It translates to CASSILAGGRNEQFF.

The chain is built from TRBV7-8 and TRBJ2-1, with 9 bases that match TRBD2. CDR3 length: 15 amino acids. Trimming at V came to 1 base and at J to 4 bases, leaving 2 bases not matched to a gene. CDR1 and CDR2 from the germline V gene are SGHVS and FQNEAQ. The chain's CDR3 is CASSLGGGGYNEQFF. CDR3 coding DNA: TGTGCCAGCAGCTTAGGCGGGGGGGGTTACAATGAGCAGTTCTTC.

The J gene is TRBJ2-7, the V gene TRBV2, with D unclear. Trimming took off 7 bases at V and 5 bases at J, with 18 bases between the two ends. The CDR3 length is 14 residues. Germline V lookup: CDR1 SNHLY, CDR2 FYNNEI. CDR3 in amino acids: CASTLQSTEDEQYF. The CDR3 nucleotides read TGTGCCAGCACCTTACAGAGCACCGAGGACGAGCAGTACTTC.

The chain is built from TRBV10-3 and TRBJ1-5, with D uncertain. This CDR3 is 13 amino acids long. The ends were cut back, 4 bases at V and 2 bases at J, with 6 bases in the middle. Germline lookup yields CDR1 ENHRY and CDR2 SYGVKD. The CDR3 DNA is TGTGCCATCAGTGGGGCAGGCAATCAGCCCCAGCATTTT. This encodes CAISGAGNQPQHF.

This chain joins TRBV13 and TRBJ1-1; 9 bases align to TRBD1. The germline gives CDR1 PRHDT, CDR2 FYEKMQ (reference sequence). After removal of 5 bases from V and 3 bases from J, the junction contained 7 bases not matched to a gene. The CDR3 sequence is 15 residues long. In DNA, the CDR3 is TGTGCCAGCAGCGGGTGGGGACAGGGAGACACTGAAGCTTTCTTT. Its translation is CASSGWGQGDTEAFF.